The rows below give T cell receptor beta chains drawn from one sample of a study of post-analysis software for immune sequencing data. From the PCR reads, TCRdb called clonotypes with MiXCR, one entry per CDR3 protein. The top ten hold approximately 1.7% of the sample, which has fewer than 700,000 distinct CDR3 sequences, roughly 47% seen once. The sequencing input was blood. The origin of the receptors is a girl under 18 with multiple sclerosis. CDR3s include the opening cysteine and the closing phenylalanine or tryptophan. The order of the fields is clone size, V gene, D gene, J gene, CDR3 protein, CDR3 DNA. The D gene is left open where the match is weak. Clone size is stated in some rows and not others, as once, few, many or a class when expanded.

clone_size: few; v_call: TRBV6-5; d_call: -; j_call: TRBJ1-2; cdr3_aa: CASSFGSGYGYTF; cdr3_nt: TGTGCCAGCAGTTTCGGCTCGGGCTATGGCTACACCTTC
clone_size: few; v_call: TRBV29-1; d_call: -; j_call: TRBJ2-3; cdr3_aa: CNVLLGSGEPTDTQYF; cdr3_nt: TGCAACGTCCTCCTCGGTAGCGGCGAACCCACAGATACGCAGTATTTT
clone_size: -; v_call: TRBV12-3/TRBV12-4; d_call: TRBD2; j_call: TRBJ2-7; cdr3_aa: CASSSLAGGPGEQYF; cdr3_nt: TGTGCCAGCAGTAGTCTAGCGGGAGGGCCGGGCGAGCAGTACTTC
clone_size: -; v_call: TRBV18; d_call: -; j_call: TRBJ2-1; cdr3_aa: CASSPPGPARGEQFF; cdr3_nt: TGTGCCAGCTCACCACCGGGGCCCGCAAGGGGTGAGCAGTTCTTC
clone_size: -; v_call: TRBV7-9; d_call: -; j_call: TRBJ2-3; cdr3_aa: CASDFSSTDTQYF; cdr3_nt: TGTGCCAGCGATTTTTCTAGCACAGATACGCAGTATTTT
clone_size: -; v_call: TRBV5-5; d_call: -; j_call: TRBJ1-2; cdr3_aa: CVSSIEPSVLEYGYTF; cdr3_nt: TGTGTCAGCAGCATTGAGCCGTCCGTTCTAGAGTATGGCTACACCTTC
clone_size: few; v_call: TRBV12-3/TRBV12-4; d_call: TRBD2; j_call: TRBJ2-1; cdr3_aa: CASRAGAYNEQFF; cdr3_nt: TGTGCCAGCAGGGCGGGGGCCTACAATGAGCAGTTCTTC
clone_size: few; v_call: TRBV29-1; d_call: -; j_call: TRBJ1-1; cdr3_aa: CSVLMGGPNTEAFF; cdr3_nt: TGCAGCGTTCTTATGGGGGGCCCGAACACTGAAGCTTTCTTT
clone_size: -; v_call: TRBV11-2; d_call: TRBD2; j_call: TRBJ2-3; cdr3_aa: CASSLDLPSGISSTDTQYF; cdr3_nt: TGTGCCAGCAGCTTAGATCTGCCTAGCGGGATTTCTAGCACAGATACGCAGTATTTT
clone_size: -; v_call: TRBV6-6; d_call: -; j_call: TRBJ2-5; cdr3_aa: CASSRDSNQETQYF; cdr3_nt: TGTGCCAGCAGTCGAGACTCAAACCAAGAGACCCAGTACTTC
clone_size: -; v_call: TRBV12-3/TRBV12-4; d_call: -; j_call: TRBJ1-3; cdr3_aa: CASSLAPPSGNTIYF; cdr3_nt: TGTGCCAGCAGTTTAGCGCCTCCCTCTGGAAACACCATATATTTT
clone_size: once; v_call: TRBV12-3/TRBV12-4; d_call: TRBD2; j_call: TRBJ2-7; cdr3_aa: CASSAGTSGRYEQYF; cdr3_nt: TGTGCCAGCAGTGCCGGGACTAGCGGGAGGTACGAGCAGTACTTC
clone_size: -; v_call: TRBV7-9; d_call: -; j_call: TRBJ2-1; cdr3_aa: CASSYVEFSYNEQFF; cdr3_nt: TGTGCCAGCAGCTACGTCGAATTCTCCTACAATGAGCAGTTCTTC
clone_size: -; v_call: TRBV6-5; d_call: -; j_call: TRBJ2-3; cdr3_aa: CASSDPATHTDTQYF; cdr3_nt: TGTGCCAGCAGCGATCCGGCTACCCACACAGATACGCAGTATTTT
clone_size: once; v_call: TRBV5-1; d_call: TRBD2; j_call: TRBJ2-1; cdr3_aa: CASSLQREYNEQFF; cdr3_nt: TGCGCCAGCAGCTTGCAGCGGGAGTACAATGAGCAGTTCTTC
clone_size: -; v_call: TRBV29-1; d_call: TRBD1; j_call: TRBJ2-7; cdr3_aa: CSVGGGNEQYF; cdr3_nt: TGCAGCGTTGGAGGGGGCAACGAGCAGTACTTC
clone_size: -; v_call: TRBV5-1; d_call: TRBD2; j_call: TRBJ2-3; cdr3_aa: CAARLAGGETDTQYF; cdr3_nt: TGCGCCGCACGATTAGCGGGAGGTGAGACAGATACGCAGTATTTT
clone_size: -; v_call: TRBV12-3/TRBV12-4; d_call: TRBD1; j_call: TRBJ1-1; cdr3_aa: CASSLADREYTEAFF; cdr3_nt: TGTGCCAGCAGTTTGGCCGACAGGGAGTACACTGAAGCTTTCTTT
clone_size: many; v_call: TRBV29-1; d_call: -; j_call: TRBJ1-2; cdr3_aa: CSVEGFYGYTF; cdr3_nt: TGCAGCGTTGAGGGGTTCTATGGCTACACCTTC
clone_size: -; v_call: TRBV12-3/TRBV12-4; d_call: -; j_call: TRBJ2-2; cdr3_aa: CASSFEGAGTGELFF; cdr3_nt: TGTGCCAGCAGTTTTGAAGGGGCCGGTACCGGGGAGCTGTTTTTT
clone_size: few; v_call: TRBV5-1; d_call: TRBD1; j_call: TRBJ1-1; cdr3_aa: CASSIQGLNTEAFF; cdr3_nt: TGCGCCAGCAGCATACAGGGGCTAAACACTGAAGCTTTCTTT
clone_size: -; v_call: TRBV29-1; d_call: -; j_call: TRBJ1-1; cdr3_aa: CSGRDTYTEAFF; cdr3_nt: TGCAGCGGCCGGGACACCTACACTGAAGCTTTCTTT
clone_size: few; v_call: TRBV6-5; d_call: TRBD2; j_call: TRBJ2-4; cdr3_aa: CASSYMGGAKNIQYF; cdr3_nt: TGTGCCAGCAGTTACATGGGGGGGGCCAAAAACATTCAGTACTTC
clone_size: -; v_call: TRBV20-1; d_call: -; j_call: TRBJ2-3; cdr3_aa: CSASKGIADTQYF; cdr3_nt: TGCAGTGCTAGTAAGGGGATCGCAGATACGCAGTATTTT
clone_size: -; v_call: TRBV4-1; d_call: -; j_call: TRBJ2-5; cdr3_aa: CASSQDGTLARETQYF; cdr3_nt: TGCGCCAGCAGCCAAGACGGGACACTAGCGAGGGAGACCCAGTACTTC
clone_size: -; v_call: TRBV6-4; d_call: -; j_call: TRBJ2-7; cdr3_aa: CASSDSNPSYEQYF; cdr3_nt: TGTGCCAGCAGTGACTCGAACCCCTCCTACGAGCAGTACTTC
clone_size: -; v_call: TRBV2; d_call: -; j_call: TRBJ2-1; cdr3_aa: CASVRGYEQFF; cdr3_nt: TGTGCCAGCGTCAGGGGATATGAGCAGTTCTTC
clone_size: -; v_call: TRBV27; d_call: -; j_call: TRBJ2-5; cdr3_aa: CASIFGETQYF; cdr3_nt: TGTGCCAGCATCTTTGGGGAGACCCAGTACTTC
clone_size: -; v_call: TRBV7-6; d_call: TRBD1; j_call: TRBJ1-2; cdr3_aa: CASSPRTGEGGYTF; cdr3_nt: TGTGCCAGCAGCCCGAGGACAGGGGAGGGCGGCTACACCTTC
clone_size: few; v_call: TRBV12-3/TRBV12-4; d_call: TRBD2; j_call: TRBJ2-7; cdr3_aa: CASSPYGGREDYEQYF; cdr3_nt: TGTGCCAGCAGTCCCTACGGGGGGCGGGAGGACTACGAGCAGTACTTC
clone_size: few; v_call: TRBV12-3/TRBV12-4; d_call: -; j_call: TRBJ1-5; cdr3_aa: CAGRQTIGDNQPQHF; cdr3_nt: TGTGCCGGCAGACAGACAATAGGCGACAATCAGCCCCAGCATTTT
clone_size: few; v_call: TRBV4-1; d_call: -; j_call: TRBJ1-2; cdr3_aa: CASSQTPQDGYGYTF; cdr3_nt: TGCGCCAGCAGCCAAACTCCACAGGATGGCTATGGCTACACCTTC
clone_size: -; v_call: TRBV7-9; d_call: -; j_call: TRBJ2-1; cdr3_aa: CASSLEARGGNSYNEQFF; cdr3_nt: TGTGCCAGCAGCTTAGAGGCTCGGGGCGGGAACTCCTACAATGAGCAGTTCTTC
clone_size: -; v_call: TRBV27; d_call: -; j_call: TRBJ1-5; cdr3_aa: CASSLYGVSNQPQHF; cdr3_nt: TGTGCCAGCAGTTTATACGGGGTTAGCAATCAGCCCCAGCATTTT
clone_size: few; v_call: TRBV29-1; d_call: -; j_call: TRBJ1-2; cdr3_aa: CSVETYPSGYTF; cdr3_nt: TGCAGCGTTGAAACCTACCCTTCGGGCTACACCTTC
clone_size: once; v_call: TRBV2; d_call: -; j_call: TRBJ2-5; cdr3_aa: CASARSWETQYF; cdr3_nt: TGTGCCAGCGCGAGGAGTTGGGAGACCCAGTACTTC
clone_size: -; v_call: TRBV12-3/TRBV12-4; d_call: TRBD1; j_call: TRBJ1-5; cdr3_aa: CASSLRVRDRGKNQPQHF; cdr3_nt: TGTGCCAGCAGTTTACGGGTCCGGGACAGGGGGAAGAATCAGCCCCAGCATTTT
clone_size: -; v_call: TRBV6-1; d_call: -; j_call: TRBJ2-7; cdr3_aa: CASSEVGDEQYF; cdr3_nt: TGTGCCAGCAGTGAAGTAGGGGACGAGCAGTACTTC
clone_size: -; v_call: TRBV15; d_call: TRBD1; j_call: TRBJ2-3; cdr3_aa: CATSRVPGQGSDTQYF; cdr3_nt: TGTGCCACCAGCAGAGTCCCGGGACAGGGATCAGATACGCAGTATTTT
clone_size: once; v_call: TRBV6-1; d_call: -; j_call: TRBJ1-2; cdr3_aa: CASSEDGRTAPGYTF; cdr3_nt: TGTGCCAGCAGTGAAGATGGTCGGACAGCTCCGGGCTACACCTTC
clone_size: -; v_call: TRBV24-1; d_call: TRBD2; j_call: TRBJ2-1; cdr3_aa: CATSDPTSGGNNEQFF; cdr3_nt: TGTGCCACCAGTGATCCGACTAGCGGGGGCAACAATGAGCAGTTCTTC
clone_size: -; v_call: TRBV7-8; d_call: TRBD1; j_call: TRBJ2-5; cdr3_aa: CASSLGQGRLLEQYF; cdr3_nt: TGTGCCAGCAGCTTAGGACAGGGGCGTCTACTGGAGCAGTACTTC
clone_size: few; v_call: TRBV9; d_call: -; j_call: TRBJ2-1; cdr3_aa: CASSVPGYNEQFF; cdr3_nt: TGTGCCAGCAGCGTCCCAGGCTACAATGAGCAGTTCTTC
clone_size: few; v_call: TRBV20-1; d_call: -; j_call: TRBJ2-7; cdr3_aa: CSARRVRFGDEQYF; cdr3_nt: TGCAGTGCAAGAAGGGTTAGGTTTGGAGATGAGCAGTACTTC
clone_size: few; v_call: TRBV24-1; d_call: -; j_call: TRBJ2-7; cdr3_aa: CATSDLSEEQYF; cdr3_nt: TGTGCCACCAGTGATTTGAGCGAAGAGCAGTACTTC
clone_size: -; v_call: TRBV9; d_call: TRBD1; j_call: TRBJ1-1; cdr3_aa: CASSVGQAAMNTEAFF; cdr3_nt: TGTGCCAGCAGCGTTGGACAGGCGGCAATGAACACTGAAGCTTTCTTT
clone_size: -; v_call: TRBV9; d_call: -; j_call: TRBJ1-2; cdr3_aa: CASSVDRGQGYTF; cdr3_nt: TGTGCCAGCAGCGTAGACCGGGGCCAAGGCTACACCTTC
clone_size: -; v_call: TRBV12-3/TRBV12-4; d_call: -; j_call: TRBJ2-1; cdr3_aa: CASNPTGSNEQFF; cdr3_nt: TGTGCCAGCAACCCAACAGGTTCCAATGAGCAGTTCTTC
clone_size: many; v_call: TRBV12-3/TRBV12-4; d_call: -; j_call: TRBJ2-5; cdr3_aa: CASSLTETQYF; cdr3_nt: TGTGCCAGCAGTTTAACAGAGACCCAGTACTTC